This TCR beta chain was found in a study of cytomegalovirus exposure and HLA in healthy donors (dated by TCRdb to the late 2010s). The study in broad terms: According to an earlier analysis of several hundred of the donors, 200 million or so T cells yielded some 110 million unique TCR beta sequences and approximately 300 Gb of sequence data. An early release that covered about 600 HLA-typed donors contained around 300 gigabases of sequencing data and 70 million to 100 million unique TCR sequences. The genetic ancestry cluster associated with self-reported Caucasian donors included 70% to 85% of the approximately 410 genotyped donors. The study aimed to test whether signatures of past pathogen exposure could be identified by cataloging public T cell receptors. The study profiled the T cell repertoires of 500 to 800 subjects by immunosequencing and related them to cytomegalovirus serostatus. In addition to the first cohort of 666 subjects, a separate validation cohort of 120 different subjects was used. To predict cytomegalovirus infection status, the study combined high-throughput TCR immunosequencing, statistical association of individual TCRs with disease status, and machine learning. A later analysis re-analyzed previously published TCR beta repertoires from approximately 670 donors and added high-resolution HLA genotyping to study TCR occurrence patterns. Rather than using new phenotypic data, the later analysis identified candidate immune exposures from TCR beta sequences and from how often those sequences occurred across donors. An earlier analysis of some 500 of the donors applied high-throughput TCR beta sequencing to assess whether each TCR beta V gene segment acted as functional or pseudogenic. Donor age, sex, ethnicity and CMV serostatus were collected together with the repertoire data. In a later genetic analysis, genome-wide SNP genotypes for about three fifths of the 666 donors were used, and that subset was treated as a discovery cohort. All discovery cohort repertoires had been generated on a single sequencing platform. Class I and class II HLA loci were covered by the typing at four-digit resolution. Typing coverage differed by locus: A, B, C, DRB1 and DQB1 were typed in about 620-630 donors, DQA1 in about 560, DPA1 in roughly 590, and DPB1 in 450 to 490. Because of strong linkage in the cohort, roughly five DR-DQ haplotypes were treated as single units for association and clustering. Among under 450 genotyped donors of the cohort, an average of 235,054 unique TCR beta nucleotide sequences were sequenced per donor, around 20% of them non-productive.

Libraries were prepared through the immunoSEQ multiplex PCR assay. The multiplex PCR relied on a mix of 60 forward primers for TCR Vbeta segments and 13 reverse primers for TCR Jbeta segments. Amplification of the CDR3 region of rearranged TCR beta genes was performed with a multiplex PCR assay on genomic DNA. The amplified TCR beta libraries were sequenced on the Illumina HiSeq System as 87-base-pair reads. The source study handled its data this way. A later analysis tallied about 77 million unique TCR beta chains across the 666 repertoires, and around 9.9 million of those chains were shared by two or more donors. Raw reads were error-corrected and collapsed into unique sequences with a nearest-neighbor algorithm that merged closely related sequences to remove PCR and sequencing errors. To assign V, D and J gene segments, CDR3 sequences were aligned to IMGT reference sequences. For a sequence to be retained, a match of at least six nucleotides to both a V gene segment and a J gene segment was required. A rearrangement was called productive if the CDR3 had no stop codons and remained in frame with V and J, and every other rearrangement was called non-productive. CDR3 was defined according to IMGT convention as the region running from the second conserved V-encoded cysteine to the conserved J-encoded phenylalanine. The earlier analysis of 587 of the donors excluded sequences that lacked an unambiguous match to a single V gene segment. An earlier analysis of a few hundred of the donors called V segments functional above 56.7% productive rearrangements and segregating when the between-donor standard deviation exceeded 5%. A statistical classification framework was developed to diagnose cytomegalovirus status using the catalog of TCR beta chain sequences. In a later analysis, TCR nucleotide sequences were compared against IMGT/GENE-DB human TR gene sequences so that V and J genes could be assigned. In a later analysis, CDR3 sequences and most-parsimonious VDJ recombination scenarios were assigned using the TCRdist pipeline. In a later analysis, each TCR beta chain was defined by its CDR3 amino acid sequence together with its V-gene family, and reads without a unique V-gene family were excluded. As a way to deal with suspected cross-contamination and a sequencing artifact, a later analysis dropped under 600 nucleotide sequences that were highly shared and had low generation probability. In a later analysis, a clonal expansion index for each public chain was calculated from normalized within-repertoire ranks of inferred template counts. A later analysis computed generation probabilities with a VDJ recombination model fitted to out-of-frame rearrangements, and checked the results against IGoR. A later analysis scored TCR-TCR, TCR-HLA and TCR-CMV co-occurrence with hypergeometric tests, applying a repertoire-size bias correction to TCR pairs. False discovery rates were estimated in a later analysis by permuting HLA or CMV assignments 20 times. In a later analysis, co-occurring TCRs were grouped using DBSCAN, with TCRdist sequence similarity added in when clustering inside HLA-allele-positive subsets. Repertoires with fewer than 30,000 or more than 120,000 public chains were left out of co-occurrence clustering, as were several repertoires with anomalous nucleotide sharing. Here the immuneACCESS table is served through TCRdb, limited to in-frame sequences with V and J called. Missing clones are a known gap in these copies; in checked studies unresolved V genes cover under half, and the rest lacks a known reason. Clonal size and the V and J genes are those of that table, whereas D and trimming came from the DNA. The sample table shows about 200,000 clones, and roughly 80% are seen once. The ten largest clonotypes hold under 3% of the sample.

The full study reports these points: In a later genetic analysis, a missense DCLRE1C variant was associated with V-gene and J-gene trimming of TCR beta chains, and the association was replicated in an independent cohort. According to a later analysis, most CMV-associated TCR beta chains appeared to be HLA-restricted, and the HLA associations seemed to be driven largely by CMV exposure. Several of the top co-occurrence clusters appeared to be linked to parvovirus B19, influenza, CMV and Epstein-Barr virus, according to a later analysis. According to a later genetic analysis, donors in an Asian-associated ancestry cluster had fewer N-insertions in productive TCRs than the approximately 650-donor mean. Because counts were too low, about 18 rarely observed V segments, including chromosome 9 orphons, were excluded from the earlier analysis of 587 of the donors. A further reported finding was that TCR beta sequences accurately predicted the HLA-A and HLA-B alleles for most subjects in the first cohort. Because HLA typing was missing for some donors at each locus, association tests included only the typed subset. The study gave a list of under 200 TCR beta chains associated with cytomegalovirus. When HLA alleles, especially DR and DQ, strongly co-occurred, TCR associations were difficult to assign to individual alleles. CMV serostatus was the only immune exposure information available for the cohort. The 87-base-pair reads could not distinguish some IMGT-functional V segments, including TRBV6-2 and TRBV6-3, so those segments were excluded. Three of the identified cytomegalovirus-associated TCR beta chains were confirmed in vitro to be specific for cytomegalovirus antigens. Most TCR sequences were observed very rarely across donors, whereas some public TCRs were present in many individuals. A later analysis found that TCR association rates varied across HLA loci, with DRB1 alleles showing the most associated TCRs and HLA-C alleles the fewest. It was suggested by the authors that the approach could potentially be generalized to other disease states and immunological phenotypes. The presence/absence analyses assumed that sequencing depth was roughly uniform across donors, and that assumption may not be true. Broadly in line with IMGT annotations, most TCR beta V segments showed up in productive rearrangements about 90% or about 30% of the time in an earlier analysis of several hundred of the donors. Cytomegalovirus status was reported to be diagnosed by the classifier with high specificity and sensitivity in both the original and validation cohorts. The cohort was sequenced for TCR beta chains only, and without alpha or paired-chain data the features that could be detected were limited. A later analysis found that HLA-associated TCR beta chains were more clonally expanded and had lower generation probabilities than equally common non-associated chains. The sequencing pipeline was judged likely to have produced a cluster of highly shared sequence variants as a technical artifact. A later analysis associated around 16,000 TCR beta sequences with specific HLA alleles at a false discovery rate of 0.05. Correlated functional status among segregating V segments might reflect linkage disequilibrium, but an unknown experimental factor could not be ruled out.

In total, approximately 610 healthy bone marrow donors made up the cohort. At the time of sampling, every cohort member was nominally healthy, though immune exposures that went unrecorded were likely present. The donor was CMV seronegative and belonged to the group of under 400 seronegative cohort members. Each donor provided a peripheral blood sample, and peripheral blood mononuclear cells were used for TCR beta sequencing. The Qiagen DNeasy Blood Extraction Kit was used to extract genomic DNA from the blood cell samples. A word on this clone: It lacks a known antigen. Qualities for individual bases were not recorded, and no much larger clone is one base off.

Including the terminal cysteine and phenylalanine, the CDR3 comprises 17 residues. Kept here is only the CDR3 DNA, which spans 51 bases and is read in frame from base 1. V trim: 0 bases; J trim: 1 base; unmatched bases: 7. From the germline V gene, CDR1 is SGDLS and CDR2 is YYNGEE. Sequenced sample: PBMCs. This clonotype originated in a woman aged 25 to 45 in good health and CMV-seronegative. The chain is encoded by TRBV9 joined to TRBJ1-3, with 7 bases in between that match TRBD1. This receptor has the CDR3 CASSVGGGGSSGNTIYF. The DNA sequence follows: TGTGCCAGCAGCGTAGGAGGAGGGGGCTCATCTGGAAACACCATATATTTT.